These 17 T cell receptor beta chains came from one sample sequenced in a study of blood T cell repertoires in COVID-19. The table came from immunoSEQ multiplex PCR; TCRdb's copy has only in-frame clones and leaves some out. The profile shows some 70,000 clones, roughly 85% of them singletons. The sequenced sample was peripheral blood. Every receptor here comes from a man aged 25-45 years with acute or convalescent COVID-19.

The chain recombines TRBV27 with TRBJ2-1; 7 positions agree with TRBD2. V shed 6 bases and J 9 bases; nucleotides not matched to a gene: 8. The germline gives CDR1 MNHEY, CDR2 SMNVEV (reference sequence). The CDR3 length is 13 residues. The CDR3 DNA reads TGTGCCAGCAGCCCCGGACTAGAAGTTGAGCAGTTCTTC. It codes for CASSPGLEVEQFF.

The rearrangement joins TRBV28 to TRBJ1-2; TRBD1 agrees at 7 bases. This CDR3 region has 12 residues. Trimming at V came to 5 bases and at J to 8 bases, leaving 5 bases not matched to a gene. CDR1 and CDR2 from the germline V gene are MDHEN and SYDVKM. CDR3 loop: CASSLQQGGYTF. CDR3 in DNA: TGTGCCAGCAGTCTACAACAGGGGGGCTACACCTTC.

The rearrangement joins TRBV4-2 to TRBJ1-4; 7 nucleotides agree with TRBD1. The CDR3 is made up of 13 amino acids. Germline-derived CDR1 and CDR2 are LGHNA and YNFKEQ. Losses at the gene ends were 5 bases for V and 13 bases for J; bases not matched to a gene: 10. The DNA of the CDR3 is TGTGCCAGCAGCGTAGGGACAGAAAGGCGACTGTTTTTT. It is translated as CASSVGTERRLFF.

The V and J genes are TRBV7-8 and TRBJ2-2; TRBD1 might be the D (6 bases). Trimming shortened V by 2 bases and J by 2 bases, and 9 bases separated the two germline ends. The CDR3 is 15 residues long. Germline CDR1 and CDR2: SGHVS and FQNEAQ. As DNA, the CDR3 is TGTGCCAGCAGCTTATGGGACATTAACACCGGGGAGCTGTTTTTT. It translates to CASSLWDINTGELFF.

The rearrangement joins TRBV5-1 to TRBJ2-5; 11 nucleotides agree with TRBD2. CDR1 is SGHRS and CDR2 is YFSETQ in the germline V gene. V lost 4 bases, J lost 3 bases, and 2 bases stayed unmatched. CDR3 size: 14 residues. CDR3 amino acids: CASSVGLAEETQYF. CDR3 in DNA: TGCGCCAGCAGCGTGGGACTAGCGGAAGAGACCCAGTACTTC.

The chain joins TRBV9 to TRBJ2-3; 15 nucleotides line up with TRBD2. The CDR3 loop spans 16 amino acids. The germline gives CDR1 SGDLS, CDR2 YYNGEE. With V trimmed by 4 bases and J by 7 bases, 7 bases remained unmatched. This CDR3 reads CASSPGLAGGSNTQYF. The CDR3 coding sequence is TGTGCCAGCAGCCCCGGACTAGCGGGGGGGAGCAATACGCAGTATTTT.

This chain uses TRBV18 with TRBJ2-1; D not resolved. Germline CDR1 is KGHSH and CDR2 is LQKENI. The length of the CDR3 is 12 residues. Trimming left V 0 bases short and J 15 bases short, with 12 bases between. The CDR3 spells CASSPPNGQRFF. Here the CDR3 DNA reads TGTGCCAGCTCACCACCGAACGGTCAAAGGTTCTTC. The complete variable domain, with remaining parts taken from reference TRBV18 and TRBJ2-1, reads NAGVMQNPRHLVRRRGQEARLRCSPMKGHSHVYWYRQLPEEGLKFMVYLQKENIIDESGMPKERFSAEFPKEGPSILRIQQVVRGDSAAYFCASSPPNGQRFFGPGTRLTVL.

The chain uses TRBV6-5 and TRBJ2-3, with D unresolved. CDR3 size: 12 residues. The germline V gene has CDR1 MNHEY and CDR2 SVGAGI. V shed 2 bases and J shed 5 bases, with 5 bases lying between them. CDR3 region: CASSYGKDTQYF. The CDR3 nucleotides are TGTGCCAGCAGTTACGGCAAAGATACGCAGTATTTT.

The rearrangement uses TRBV7-9 and TRBJ2-3, with 11 bases identical to TRBD2. CDR1 is SEHNR and CDR2 is FQNEAQ in the germline V gene (reference sequence). The V segment lost 2 bases and the J segment 5 bases; nucleotides outside the gene matches: 3. This CDR3 has 15 residues. In DNA, the CDR3 is TGTGCCAGCAGCTTAACTAGCGGGAGTGTAGATACGCAGTATTTT. It encodes CASSLTSGSVDTQYF.

This chain links TRBV6-5 with TRBJ2-3; 9 nucleotides agree with TRBD2. CDR1 and CDR2 from the germline V gene are MNHEY and SVGAGI. The junction had 9 bases not matched to a gene; V was cut back by 8 bases and J by 6 bases. The CDR3 totals 14 residues. The CDR3 nucleotides read TGTGCCAGCTGCTGGGCTAGCGGGACCGATACGCAGTATTTT. This sequence encodes CASCWASGTDTQYF.

The rearrangement uses TRBV14 and TRBJ2-3; possibly TRBD1 for D (6 bases). CDR3 length equals 14 residues. Germline CDR1 reads SGHDN; CDR2 reads FVKESK. V lost 1 base and J 5 bases, leaving 10 bases between the germline ends. In DNA form, the CDR3 reads TGTGCCAGCAGCCAAGGGACAGTGGGAGATACGCAGTATTTT. Translation gives CASSQGTVGDTQYF.

V usage is TRBV11-3 and J usage is TRBJ2-1; the D gene is possibly TRBD2 (6 bases). V dropped 4 bases and J dropped 6 bases, with 10 bases sitting between them. Germline V lookup: CDR1 SGHNT, CDR2 YENEEA. This CDR3 has 13 residues. This CDR3 is CASSWRGPNEQFF. CDR3 in DNA: TGTGCCAGCAGCTGGAGGGGACCCAATGAGCAGTTCTTC.

The CDR3 DNA reads TGCGCCAGCAGCTCTTTCGGGAGGGGGACCGGGGAGCTGTTTTTT. It specifies CASSSFGRGTGELFF. The chain links TRBV5-1 to TRBJ2-2; 8 bases line up with TRBD2. V lost 3 bases to trimming and J lost 5 bases; unmatched junction nucleotides: 6. The CDR3 loop spans 15 amino acids. Germline CDR1 is SGHRS and CDR2 is YFSETQ.

CDR3 coding DNA: TGTGCCAGTAGTCATAGTCACAGGGGAGAGACCCAGTACTTC. As protein: CASSHSHRGETQYF. J is TRBJ2-5 and V is TRBV19; 7 bases agree with TRBD1. From germline, CDR1 is LNHDA and CDR2 SQIVND (reference sequence). The CDR3 consists of 14 residues. V was pared by 5 bases and J by 4 bases, with 7 bases of the junction left unmatched.

The J gene is TRBJ2-1, the V gene TRBV6-4, with 9 bases fitting TRBD2. The CDR3 runs to 14 residues. Germline lookup yields CDR1 MRHNA and CDR2 SNTAGT. The V segment lost 4 bases and the J segment 14 bases; nucleotides outside the gene matches: 12. The CDR3 DNA follows: TGTGCCAGCAGTGCGTTAGATAGCGGGAGTGGAAAGTTCTTC. Protein: CASSALDSGSGKFF.

The table lists this clone with a count of one. This CDR3 reads CAWTNQAGSYNEQFF. The CDR3 DNA is TGTGCCTGGACCAATCAGGCGGGAAGCTACAATGAGCAGTTCTTC. V usage is TRBV30 and J usage is TRBJ2-1; possibly TRBD2 for D (6 bases). The CDR3 runs 15 residues. Germline V gene data show CDR1 as GTSNPN and CDR2 as SVGIG (reference sequence). V was trimmed by 4 bases and J by 3 bases, leaving 16 bases between them.

The CDR3 spells CSVVQGAGDTQYF. The CDR3 DNA reads as TGCAGCGTTGTTCAGGGGGCGGGAGATACGCAGTATTTT. This chain connects TRBV29-1 to TRBJ2-3, with 8 bases lining up with TRBD1. This CDR3 contains 13 residues. Looked up from germline, CDR1 is SQVTM and CDR2 is ANQGSEA. J was trimmed by 5 bases and V by 4 bases; bases with no gene match: 5.